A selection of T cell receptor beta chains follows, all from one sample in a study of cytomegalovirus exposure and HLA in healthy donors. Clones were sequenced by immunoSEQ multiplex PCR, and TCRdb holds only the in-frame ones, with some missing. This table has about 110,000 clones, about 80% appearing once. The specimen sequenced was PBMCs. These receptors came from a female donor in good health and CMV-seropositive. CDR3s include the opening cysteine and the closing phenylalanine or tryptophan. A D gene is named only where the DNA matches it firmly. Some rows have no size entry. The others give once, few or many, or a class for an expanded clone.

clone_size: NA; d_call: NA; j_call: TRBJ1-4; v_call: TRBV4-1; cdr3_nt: TGCGCCAGCAGCCAAGATCGGACAATCGATGAAAAACTGTTTTTT; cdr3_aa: CASSQDRTIDEKLFF
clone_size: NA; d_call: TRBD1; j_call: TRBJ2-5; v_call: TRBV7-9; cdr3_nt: TGTGCCAGCAGCTTAGGGCCCGAGACAGGGGCCGTCATCCAAGAGACCCAGTACTTC; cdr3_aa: CASSLGPETGAVIQETQYF
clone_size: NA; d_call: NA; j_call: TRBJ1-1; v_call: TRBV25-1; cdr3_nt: TGTGCCAGCACTGCGGGGGCTTCCACTGAAGCTTTCTTT; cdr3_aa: CASTAGASTEAFF
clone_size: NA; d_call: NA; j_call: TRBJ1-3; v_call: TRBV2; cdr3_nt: TGTGCCTCTTTGGGGGCAGCTGGAAACACCATATATTTT; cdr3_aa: CASLGAAGNTIYF
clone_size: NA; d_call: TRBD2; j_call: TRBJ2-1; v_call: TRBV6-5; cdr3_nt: TGTGCCAGCAGTTACGGTGCGGGACTAAGGTCCAATGAGCAGTTCTTC; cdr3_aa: CASSYGAGLRSNEQFF
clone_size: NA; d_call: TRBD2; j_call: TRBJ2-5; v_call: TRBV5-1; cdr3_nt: TGCGCCAGCCAGGAGTTACTAGCGGGAGTCTCAGAGACCCAGTACTTC; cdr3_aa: CASQELLAGVSETQYF
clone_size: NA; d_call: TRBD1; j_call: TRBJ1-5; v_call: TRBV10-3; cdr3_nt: TGTGCCATCAGTGAGTCGAGGACAGGGGGTAATCAGCCCCAGCATTTT; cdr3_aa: CAISESRTGGNQPQHF
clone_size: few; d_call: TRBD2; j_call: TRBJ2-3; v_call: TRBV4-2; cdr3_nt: TGTGCCAGCAGCCAAGAGGGGACTAGCGATAAAGATACGCAGTATTTT; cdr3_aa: CASSQEGTSDKDTQYF
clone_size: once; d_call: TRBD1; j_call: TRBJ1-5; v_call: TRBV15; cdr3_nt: TGTGCCACCAGCAGAGTTCTCTGGGGACAGGGGGTTCATAGCAATCAGCCCCAGCATTTT; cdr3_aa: CATSRVLWGQGVHSNQPQHF
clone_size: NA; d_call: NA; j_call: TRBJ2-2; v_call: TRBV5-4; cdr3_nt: TGTGCCAGCAGTCCTATCCAGGGTCGAACCGGGGAGCTGTTTTTT; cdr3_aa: CASSPIQGRTGELFF
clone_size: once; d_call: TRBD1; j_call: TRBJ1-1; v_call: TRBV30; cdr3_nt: TGTGCCTGGAGATCACACCCAGGGGGCACTGAAGCTTTCTTT; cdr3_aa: CAWRSHPGGTEAFF
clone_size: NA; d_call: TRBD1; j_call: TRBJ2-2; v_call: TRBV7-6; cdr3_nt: TGTGCCAGCAGCTTAGCGCTACAGGGGGCGGTCGGGGAGCTGTTTTTT; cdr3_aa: CASSLALQGAVGELFF
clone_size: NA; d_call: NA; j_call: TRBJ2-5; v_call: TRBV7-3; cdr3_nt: TGTGCCAGCAGCGACTATTCGGGGGGCTCTGCAGAGACCCAGTACTTC; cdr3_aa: CASSDYSGGSAETQYF
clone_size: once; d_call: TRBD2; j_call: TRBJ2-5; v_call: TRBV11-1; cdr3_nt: TGTGCCAGCAGCTCCACCGGCCTAGCGGGAGGAGAGACCCAGTACTTC; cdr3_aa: CASSSTGLAGGETQYF
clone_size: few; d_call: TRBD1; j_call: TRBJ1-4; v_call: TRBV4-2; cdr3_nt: TGTGCCAGCAGCCCCGGGACAGGGGGAACGGTAACTAATGAAAAACTGTTTTTT; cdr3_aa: CASSPGTGGTVTNEKLFF
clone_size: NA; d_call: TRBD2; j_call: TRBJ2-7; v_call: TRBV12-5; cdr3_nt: TGTGCTAGTGGTTTGGTTCCCCCCACCGGTGGTTTATCACTAGCGATAGTCTACGAGCAGTACTTC; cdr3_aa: CASGLVPPTGGLSLAIVYEQYF
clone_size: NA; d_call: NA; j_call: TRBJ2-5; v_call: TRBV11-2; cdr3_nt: TGTGCCAGCAGCTTAGCCAACTCAGGTGGAGAGACCCAGTACTTC; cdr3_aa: CASSLANSGGETQYF
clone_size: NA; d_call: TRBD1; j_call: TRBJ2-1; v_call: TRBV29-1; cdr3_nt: TGCAGCGCTCCAAGGACAGGGGGCTTTAATGAGCAGTTCTTC; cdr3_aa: CSAPRTGGFNEQFF
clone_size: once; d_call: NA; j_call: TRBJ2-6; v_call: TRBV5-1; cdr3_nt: TGCGCCAGCAGCCCGACGACTGCGTCTGGGGCCAACGTCCTGACTTTC; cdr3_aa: CASSPTTASGANVLTF
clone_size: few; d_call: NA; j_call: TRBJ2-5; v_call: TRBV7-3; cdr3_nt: TGTGCCAGCAGCTTAGGGGCAGGACACCAAGAGACCCAGTACTTC; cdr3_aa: CASSLGAGHQETQYF
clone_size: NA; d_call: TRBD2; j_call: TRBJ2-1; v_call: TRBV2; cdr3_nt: TGTGCCAGCAGTGGAGGGACTAGCGGGGGATACAATGAGCAGTTCTTC; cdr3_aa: CASSGGTSGGYNEQFF
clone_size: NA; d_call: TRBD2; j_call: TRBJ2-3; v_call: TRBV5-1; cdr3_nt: TGCGCCAGCAGCTCCTCGAACAGACTAGCGGGGACCACAGATACGCAGTATTTT; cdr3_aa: CASSSSNRLAGTTDTQYF
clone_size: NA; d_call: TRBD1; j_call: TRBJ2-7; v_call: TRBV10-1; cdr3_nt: TGCGCCAGCAGTGAGAGATTACCGGGACAGGGATACGAGCAGTACTTC; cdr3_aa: CASSERLPGQGYEQYF
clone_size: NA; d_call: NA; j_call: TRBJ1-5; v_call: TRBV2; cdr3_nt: TGTGCCACCTCCAGGGAAACGGATCAGCCCCAGCATTTT; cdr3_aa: CATSRETDQPQHF
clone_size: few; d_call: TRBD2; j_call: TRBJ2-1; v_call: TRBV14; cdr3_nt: TGTGCCAGCAGCCAAGGTGGACTAGCGACCTCTATGCTCTACAATGAGCAGTTCTTC; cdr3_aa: CASSQGGLATSMLYNEQFF
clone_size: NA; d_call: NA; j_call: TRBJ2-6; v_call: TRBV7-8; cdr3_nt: TGTGCCAGCAGCTGGGGGACACGCCGCTCTGGGGCCAACGTCCTGACTTTC; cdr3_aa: CASSWGTRRSGANVLTF
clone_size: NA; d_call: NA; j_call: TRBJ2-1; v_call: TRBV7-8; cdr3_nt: TGTGCCAGCAGCTTAGAGGAGGGCGGGTCGAGCTCCTACAATGAGCAGTTCTTC; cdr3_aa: CASSLEEGGSSSYNEQFF
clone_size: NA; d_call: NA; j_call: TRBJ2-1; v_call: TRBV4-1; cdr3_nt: TGCGCCAGCAGCCTGATAGTCGGGAATGAGCAGTTCTTC; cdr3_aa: CASSLIVGNEQFF
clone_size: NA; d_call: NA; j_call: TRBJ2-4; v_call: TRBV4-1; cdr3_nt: TGCGCCAGCAGCCAAGTAGGGACTTCCATAGCCAAAAACATTCAGTACTTC; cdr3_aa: CASSQVGTSIAKNIQYF
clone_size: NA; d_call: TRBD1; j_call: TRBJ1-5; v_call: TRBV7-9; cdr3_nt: TGTGCCAGCATTTCGGGACAGGGTAATCAGCCCCAGCATTTT; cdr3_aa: CASISGQGNQPQHF
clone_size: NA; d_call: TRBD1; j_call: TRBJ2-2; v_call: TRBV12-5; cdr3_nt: TGTGCTAGTGGCCCTGGACAGGGCGACACCGGGGAGCTGCTTTTT; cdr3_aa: CASGPGQGDTGELLF
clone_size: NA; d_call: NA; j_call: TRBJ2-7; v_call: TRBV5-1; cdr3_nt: TGCGCCAGCAGCTTTACAACAGATACTTACGAGCAGTACTTC; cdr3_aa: CASSFTTDTYEQYF
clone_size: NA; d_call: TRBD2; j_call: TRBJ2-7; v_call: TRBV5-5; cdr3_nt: TGTGCCAGCAGCATGGGACTAGCGGGGGCCTCCTACGAGCAGTACTTC; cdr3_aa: CASSMGLAGASYEQYF
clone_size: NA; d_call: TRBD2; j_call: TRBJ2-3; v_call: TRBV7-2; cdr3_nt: TGTGCCAGCAACCCGGGACTAGCGGGCACAGATACGCAGTATTTT; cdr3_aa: CASNPGLAGTDTQYF
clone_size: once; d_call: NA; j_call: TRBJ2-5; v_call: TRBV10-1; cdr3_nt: TGCGCCAGCAGTGGCATCGTGAGGGGGGGACCCGAGACCCAGTACTTC; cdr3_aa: CASSGIVRGGPETQYF
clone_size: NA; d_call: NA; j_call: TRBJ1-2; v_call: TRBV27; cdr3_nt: TGTGCCAGCAGTTTAAGCGGGAACTATGGCTACACCTTC; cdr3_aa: CASSLSGNYGYTF
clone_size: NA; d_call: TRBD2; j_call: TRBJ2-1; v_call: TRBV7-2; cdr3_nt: TGTGCCAGCACGCAAGGACTAGTGATTTACAATGAGCAGTTCTTC; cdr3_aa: CASTQGLVIYNEQFF
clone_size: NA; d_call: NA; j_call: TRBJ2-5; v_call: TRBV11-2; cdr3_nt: TGTGCCAGCAGCTTAGAAGACAGCTACCAAGAGACCCAGTACTTC; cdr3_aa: CASSLEDSYQETQYF
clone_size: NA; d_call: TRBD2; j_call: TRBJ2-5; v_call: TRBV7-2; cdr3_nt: TGTGCCAGCAGCTCAATGGGACTAGCGGGGGGGCGGGAGACCCAGTACTTC; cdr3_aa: CASSSMGLAGGRETQYF
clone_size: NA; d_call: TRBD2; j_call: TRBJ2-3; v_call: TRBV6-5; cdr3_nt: TGTGCCAGCAGTATAGCGGGAAAGGCAGCAGATACGCAGTATTTT; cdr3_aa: CASSIAGKAADTQYF
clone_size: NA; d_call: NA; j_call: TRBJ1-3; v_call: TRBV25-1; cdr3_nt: TGTGCCAGCAGTGAATTGGGCGACGCTGGAGGAAACACCATATATTTT; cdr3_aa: CASSELGDAGGNTIYF
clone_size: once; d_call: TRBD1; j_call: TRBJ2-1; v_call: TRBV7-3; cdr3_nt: TGTGCCAGCAGCTCCCCGGGACAGTCCGTCTTTTCCTCCTACAATGAGCAGTTCTTC; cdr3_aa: CASSSPGQSVFSSYNEQFF
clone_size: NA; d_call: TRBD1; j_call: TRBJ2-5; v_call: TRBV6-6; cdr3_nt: TGTGCCAGCAGTCGACAGGGCAAAGAGACCCAGTACTTC; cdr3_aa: CASSRQGKETQYF
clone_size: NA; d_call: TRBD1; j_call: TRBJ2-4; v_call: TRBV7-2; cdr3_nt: TGTGCCAGCAGCTCACAGGGGGCTCTCGCCAAAAACATTCAGTACTTC; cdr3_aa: CASSSQGALAKNIQYF
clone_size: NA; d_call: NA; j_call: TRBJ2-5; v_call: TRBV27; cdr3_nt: TGTGCCAGCAAACAACAGGGATTGAGGGAGACCCAGTACTTC; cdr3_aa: CASKQQGLRETQYF
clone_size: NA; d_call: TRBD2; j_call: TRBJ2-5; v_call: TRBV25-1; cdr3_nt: TGTGCCAGCAGTGAATTTCCTTCGGCGGGGGGCGATGAGACCCAGTACTTC; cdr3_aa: CASSEFPSAGGDETQYF
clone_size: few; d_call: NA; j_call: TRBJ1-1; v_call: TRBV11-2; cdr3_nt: TGTGCCAGCAGCTTAGAAGGGGGTCCGAACACTGAAGCTTTCTTT; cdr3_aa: CASSLEGGPNTEAFF
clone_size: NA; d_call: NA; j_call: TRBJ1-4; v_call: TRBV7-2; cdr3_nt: TGTGCCAGCAGCTTTCAGGGTGAACTGTTTTTT; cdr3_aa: CASSFQGELFF
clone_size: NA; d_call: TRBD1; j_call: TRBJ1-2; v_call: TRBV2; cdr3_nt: TGTGCCAGCACCGGACAGGGGGCTGGGTATGGCTACACCTTC; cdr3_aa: CASTGQGAGYGYTF
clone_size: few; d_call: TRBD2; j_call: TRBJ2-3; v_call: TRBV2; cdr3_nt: TGTGCCAGCAGCCCCGGGACTAGCGGTTGGCCCACAGATACGCAGTATTTT; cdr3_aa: CASSPGTSGWPTDTQYF
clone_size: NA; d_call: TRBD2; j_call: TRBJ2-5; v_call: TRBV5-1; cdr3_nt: TGCGCCAGCACGGCTAGCGGGGGCCCGCAAGAGACCCAGTACTTC; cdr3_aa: CASTASGGPQETQYF
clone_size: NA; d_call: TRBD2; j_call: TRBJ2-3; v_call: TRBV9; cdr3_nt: TGTGCCAGCAGCACAGGGACTAGCGGGGAAAACACAGATACGCAGTATTTT; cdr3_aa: CASSTGTSGENTDTQYF